This is a list of T cell receptor beta chains from one sample in a study of blood T cell repertoires in COVID-19. The protocol was immunoSEQ multiplex PCR, while the TCRdb copy is restricted to in-frame clones and leaves out a portion. The sample has around 300,000 clones; roughly 90% are singletons. Sequencing was carried out using peripheral blood. The receptor set was obtained from a man aged 18 to 35 with active or convalescent COVID-19. Each CDR3 is given with its conserved first and last residue. Fields, in order: CDR3 protein, CDR3 DNA, J gene, clone size, V gene, D gene. The D gene is left open where the match is weak. Only some rows state a clone size, as once, few, many or a class for expanded clones.

CASSLSGRGFEAFF | TGTGCCAGCAGCCTATCCGGGAGGGGGTTTGAAGCTTTCTTT | TRBJ1-1 | - | TRBV27 | -
CASSLQGSGTDTQYF | TGTGCCAGCAGCTTGCAGGGGTCGGGCACAGATACGCAGTATTTT | TRBJ2-3 | - | TRBV7-9 | -
CSAFLQGVTEAFF | TGCAGCGCATTTTTACAGGGTGTGACTGAAGCTTTCTTT | TRBJ1-1 | - | TRBV29-1 | -
CASSPLNTEAFF | TGTGCCAGTAGCCCACTAAACACTGAAGCTTTCTTT | TRBJ1-1 | - | TRBV19 | -
CASSGSLGAYNSPLHF | TGTGCCAGCAGTGGGTCTTTAGGGGCTTATAATTCACCCCTCCACTTT | TRBJ1-6 | - | TRBV2 | -
CASSPRTGDDTQYF | TGCGCCAGCAGCCCCAGGACAGGAGACGATACGCAGTATTTT | TRBJ2-3 | - | TRBV5-1 | TRBD1
CASSFGQGVYNEQFF | TGTGCCAGCAGCTTTGGACAGGGGGTTTACAATGAGCAGTTCTTC | TRBJ2-1 | once | TRBV5-8 | TRBD1
CASSGQVRGSPLHF | TGTGCCAGCAGTGGACAGGTGAGGGGTTCACCCCTCCACTTT | TRBJ1-6 | - | TRBV25-1 | -
CASSSRRDRAYEQYF | TGTGCCAGCAGCTCCCGCCGGGACAGGGCCTACGAGCAGTACTTC | TRBJ2-7 | - | TRBV7-9 | TRBD1
CASSRGTATNEKLFF | TGTGCCAGCAGCAGAGGGACAGCAACTAATGAAAAACTGTTTTTT | TRBJ1-4 | - | TRBV21-1 | -
CASIDTDREVYEQYF | TGTGCCAGCATTGATACTGACAGGGAAGTCTACGAGCAGTACTTC | TRBJ2-7 | - | TRBV2 | TRBD1
CASSLGTGASYEQYF | TGCGCCAGCAGCTTGGGGACAGGGGCGTCCTACGAGCAGTACTTC | TRBJ2-7 | - | TRBV5-1 | TRBD1
CASSLIGAEAFF | TGTGCCAGCAGCTTAATCGGGGCTGAAGCTTTCTTT | TRBJ1-1 | - | TRBV7-9 | -
CASSYRSYISPLHF | TGTGCCAGCAGTTACCGCAGTTACATATCACCCCTCCACTTT | TRBJ1-6 | - | TRBV6-2/TRBV6-3 | -
CASSQLGTVQETQYF | TGCGCCAGCAGCCAGCTTGGGACAGTCCAAGAGACCCAGTACTTC | TRBJ2-5 | - | TRBV4-1 | TRBD1
CASIEYPTPRRGNQPQHF | TGTGCCAGCATCGAATACCCGACTCCGAGACGGGGCAATCAGCCCCAGCATTTT | TRBJ1-5 | - | TRBV6-4 | -